A single T cell receptor (beta chain) is shown here with its context. The antigen is unknown. The sample comes from a study of CXCR3-negative and CXCR3-positive naive CD8 T cells. Study conclusions and caveats: Similarly elevated diversity marked both naive subsets, with memory CD8+ cells showing far lower diversity. Fresh PBMCs were used in most assays, and CXCR3 expression partially decreased after cryopreservation. Naive CXCR3-positive and CXCR3-negative cells shared TRBV-TRBJ usage; memory cells diverged.

UMI-tagged TRB cDNA libraries were built via 5' RACE. TCRdb re-called the 5' RACE reads and gives one entry per CDR3 protein, without DNA. In all, the sample yields about 43,000 distinct CDR3 sequences. There are 14 residues in the CDR3. Germline CDR1 and CDR2: LNHDA and SQIVND (reference sequence). The chain combines TRBV19 with TRBJ2-7; TCRdb reports TRBD2, a call that lacks DNA to check it against. Sequenced: memory CD8+ T cells from blood. The source is a human donor in good health. Some clones in this sample may be carry-over from other donors' samples. The CDR3 loop is CASNLGLAEREQYF.